This T cell receptor beta chain originates from a study of T cell responses to AZD1222 COVID-19 vaccine. Study-wide background: Pooling of second doses given at about 4 or about 12 weeks was done.

Study observations and caveats: White British donors predominated, females outnumbered males, and clonal diversity was possibly underestimated. Spike was spanned by vaccine-associated CD4 TCRs, which were dominant at 160-218 and 743-854. Repertoires were obtained only post-peak T cell response.

This CDR3 region has 14 residues. V was pared by 0 bases and J by 9 bases, with 6 bases of the junction left unmatched. Germline V gene sequence: CDR1 SGDLS, CDR2 YYNGEE. Here immunoSEQ multiplex PCR was the method, and the copy in TCRdb shows in-frame clones only, minus some. The table lists roughly 55,000 clones, approximately 88% of them singletons. Comment on this clone: The antigen is not known.

The sequence was collected from an adult in good health. The chain employs TRBV9 and TRBJ2-7, with 10 bases matching TRBD2. The source material was peripheral blood, sampled on day 0 of AZD1222 vaccination. CDR3 DNA sequence: TGTGCCAGCAGCGTAGCAGCGGGAGGGTCCGGGCAGTACTTC. Translation gives CASSVAAGGSGQYF. Using reference TRBV9 and TRBJ2-7 for the parts outside the CDR3, the full variable domain is DSGVTQTPKHLITATGQRVTLRCSPRSGDLSVYWYQQSLDQGLQFLIQYYNGEERAKGNILERFSAQQFPDLHSELNLSSLELGDSALYFCASSVAAGGSGQYFGPGTRLTVT.